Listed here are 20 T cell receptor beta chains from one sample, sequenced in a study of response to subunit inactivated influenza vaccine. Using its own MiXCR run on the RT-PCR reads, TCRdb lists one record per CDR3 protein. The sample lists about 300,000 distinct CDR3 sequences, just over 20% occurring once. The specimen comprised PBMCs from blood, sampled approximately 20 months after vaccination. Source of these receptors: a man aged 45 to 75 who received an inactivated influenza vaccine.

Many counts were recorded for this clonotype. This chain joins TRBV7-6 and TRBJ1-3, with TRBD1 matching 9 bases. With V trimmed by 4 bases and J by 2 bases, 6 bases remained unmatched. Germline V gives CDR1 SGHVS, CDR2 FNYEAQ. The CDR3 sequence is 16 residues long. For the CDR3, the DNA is TGTGCCAGCAGCTCCTGGGGACAGGGAACTGGAAACACCATATATTTT. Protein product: CASSSWGQGTGNTIYF.

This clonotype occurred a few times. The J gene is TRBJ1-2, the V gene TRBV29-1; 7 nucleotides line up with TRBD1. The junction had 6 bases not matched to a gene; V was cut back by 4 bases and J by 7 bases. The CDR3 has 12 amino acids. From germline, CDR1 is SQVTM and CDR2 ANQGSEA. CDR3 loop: CSVGPTGVGYTF. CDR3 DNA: TGCAGCGTTGGACCCACAGGGGTTGGCTACACCTTC.

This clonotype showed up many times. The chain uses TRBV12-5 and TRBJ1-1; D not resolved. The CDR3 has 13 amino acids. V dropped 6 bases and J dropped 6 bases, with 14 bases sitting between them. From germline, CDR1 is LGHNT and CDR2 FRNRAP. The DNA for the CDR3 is TGTGCTAGTGGCGTTTCAGGAATACCTGAAGCTTTCTTT. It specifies CASGVSGIPEAFF.

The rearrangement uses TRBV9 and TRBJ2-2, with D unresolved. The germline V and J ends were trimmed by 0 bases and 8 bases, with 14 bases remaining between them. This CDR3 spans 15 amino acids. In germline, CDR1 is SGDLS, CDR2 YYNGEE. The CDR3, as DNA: TGTGCCAGCAGCGTAGCCGGCAATCTGCCAGGGGAGCTGTTTTTT. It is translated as CASSVAGNLPGELFF.

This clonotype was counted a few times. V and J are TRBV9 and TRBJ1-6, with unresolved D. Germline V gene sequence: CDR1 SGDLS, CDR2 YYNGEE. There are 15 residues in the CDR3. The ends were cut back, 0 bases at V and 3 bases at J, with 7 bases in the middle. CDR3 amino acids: CASSVDSGYNSPLHF. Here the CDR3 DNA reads TGTGCCAGCAGCGTAGATTCTGGCTATAATTCACCCCTCCACTTT.

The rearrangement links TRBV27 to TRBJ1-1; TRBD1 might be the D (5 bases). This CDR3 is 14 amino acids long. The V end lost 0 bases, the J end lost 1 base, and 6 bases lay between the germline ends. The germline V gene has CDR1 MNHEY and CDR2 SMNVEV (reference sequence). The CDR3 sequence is CASSLSQGNTEAFF. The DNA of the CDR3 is TGTGCCAGCAGTTTATCGCAGGGGAACACTGAAGCTTTCTTT.

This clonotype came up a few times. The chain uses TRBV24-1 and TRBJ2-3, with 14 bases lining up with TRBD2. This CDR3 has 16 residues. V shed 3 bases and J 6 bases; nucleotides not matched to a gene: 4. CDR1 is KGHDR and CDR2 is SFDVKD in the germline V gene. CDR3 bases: TGTGCCACCAGTGATCCGGGGACTAGCGGGAGTGATACGCAGTATTTT. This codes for CATSDPGTSGSDTQYF.

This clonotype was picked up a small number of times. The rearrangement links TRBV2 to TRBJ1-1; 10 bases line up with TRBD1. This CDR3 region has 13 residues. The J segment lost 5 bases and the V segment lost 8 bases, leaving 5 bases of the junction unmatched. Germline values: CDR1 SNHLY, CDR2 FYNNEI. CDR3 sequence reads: CASDRGRGTEAFF. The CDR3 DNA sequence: TGTGCCAGCGACAGGGGGCGGGGGACTGAAGCTTTCTTT.

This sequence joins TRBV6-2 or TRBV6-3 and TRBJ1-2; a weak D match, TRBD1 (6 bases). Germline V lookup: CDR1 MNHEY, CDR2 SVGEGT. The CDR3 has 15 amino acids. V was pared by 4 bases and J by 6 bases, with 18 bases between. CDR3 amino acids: CASSFSPDRSHGYTF. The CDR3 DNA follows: TGTGCCAGCAGTTTCTCCCCGGACAGAAGCCATGGCTACACCTTC.

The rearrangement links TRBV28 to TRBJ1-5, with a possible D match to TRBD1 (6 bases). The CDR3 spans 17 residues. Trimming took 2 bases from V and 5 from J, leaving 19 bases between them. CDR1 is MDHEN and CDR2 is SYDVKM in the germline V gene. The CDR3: CASSLLPGSGEDQPQHF. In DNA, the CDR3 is TGTGCCAGCAGTTTACTCCCGGGGTCAGGGGAGGATCAGCCCCAGCATTTT.

CDR3 nucleotide sequence: TGTGCCAGCAGCTTAGGGGCCCAGAGTAATGAAAAACTGTTTTTT. Protein: CASSLGAQSNEKLFF. The gene calls are TRBV7-6 and TRBJ1-4; D gene unclear. From germline, CDR1 is SGHVS and CDR2 FNYEAQ. CDR3 length equals 15 residues. The germline V and J ends were trimmed by 1 base and 4 bases, with 10 bases remaining between them.

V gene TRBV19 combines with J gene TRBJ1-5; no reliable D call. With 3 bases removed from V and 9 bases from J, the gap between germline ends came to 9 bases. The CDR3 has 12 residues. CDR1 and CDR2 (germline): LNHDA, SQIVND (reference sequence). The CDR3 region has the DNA TGTGCCAGTAGTATCCCCGATGGGCCCCAGCATTTT. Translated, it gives CASSIPDGPQHF.

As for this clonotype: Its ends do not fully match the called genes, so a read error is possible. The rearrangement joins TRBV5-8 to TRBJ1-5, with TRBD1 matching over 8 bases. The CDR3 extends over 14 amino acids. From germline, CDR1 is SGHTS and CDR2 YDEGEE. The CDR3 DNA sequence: TGTGCCAGCAGGTGGACAGGGTTCAACCAGCTCCAGCATTTT. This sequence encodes CASRWTGFNQLQHF.

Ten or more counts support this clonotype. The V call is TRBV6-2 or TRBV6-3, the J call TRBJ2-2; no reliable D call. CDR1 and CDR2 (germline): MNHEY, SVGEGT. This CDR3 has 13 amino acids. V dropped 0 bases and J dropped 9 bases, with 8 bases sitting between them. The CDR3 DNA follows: TGTGCCAGCAGTTACTCCCGGTTCAGGGAGCTGTTTTTT. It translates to CASSYSRFRELFF.

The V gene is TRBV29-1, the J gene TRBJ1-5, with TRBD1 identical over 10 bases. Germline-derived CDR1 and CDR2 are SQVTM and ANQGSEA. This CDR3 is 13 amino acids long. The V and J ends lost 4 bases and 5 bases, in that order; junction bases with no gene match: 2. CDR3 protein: CSVGQGAHQPQHF. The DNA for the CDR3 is TGCAGCGTTGGACAGGGGGCGCATCAGCCCCAGCATTTT.

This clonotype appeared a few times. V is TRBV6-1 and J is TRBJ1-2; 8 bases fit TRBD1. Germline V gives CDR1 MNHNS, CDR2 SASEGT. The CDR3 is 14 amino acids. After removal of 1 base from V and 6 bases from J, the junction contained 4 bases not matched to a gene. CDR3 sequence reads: CASSEGQGRNGYTF. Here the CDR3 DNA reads TGTGCCAGCAGTGAAGGACAGGGGCGGAATGGCTACACCTTC.

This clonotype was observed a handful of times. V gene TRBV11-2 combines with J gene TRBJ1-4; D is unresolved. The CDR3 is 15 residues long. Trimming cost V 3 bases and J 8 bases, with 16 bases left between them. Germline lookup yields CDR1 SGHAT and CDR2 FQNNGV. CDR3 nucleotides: TGTGCCAGCAGCTTGGGCGGAGCTTTAGGGGAAAAACTGTTTTTT. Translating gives CASSLGGALGEKLFF.

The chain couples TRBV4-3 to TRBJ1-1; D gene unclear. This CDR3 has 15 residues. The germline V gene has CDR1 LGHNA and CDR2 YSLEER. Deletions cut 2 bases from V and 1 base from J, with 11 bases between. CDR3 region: CASSQQVQPNTEAFF. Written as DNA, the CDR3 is TGCGCCAGCAGCCAACAGGTCCAGCCGAACACTGAAGCTTTCTTT.

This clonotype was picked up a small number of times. CDR3 nucleotide sequence: TGTGCCAGCAGCCGGGCAGGGTGGAATTCACCCCTCCACTTT. Residues: CASSRAGWNSPLHF. The chain combines TRBV7-2 with TRBJ1-6, with D tentatively TRBD1 (5 bases). CDR1 is SGHTA and CDR2 is FQGNSA in the germline V gene. Trimming removed 5 bases at V and 7 bases at J, with 12 bases between. The CDR3 has 14 amino acids. The whole variable domain, filled in from reference TRBV7-2 and TRBJ1-6, reads GAGVSQSPSNKVTEKGKDVELRCDPISGHTALYWYRQSLGQGLEFLIYFQGNSAPDKSGLPSDRFSAERTGGSVSTLTIQRTQQEDSAVYLCASSRAGWNSPLHFGNGTRLTVT.

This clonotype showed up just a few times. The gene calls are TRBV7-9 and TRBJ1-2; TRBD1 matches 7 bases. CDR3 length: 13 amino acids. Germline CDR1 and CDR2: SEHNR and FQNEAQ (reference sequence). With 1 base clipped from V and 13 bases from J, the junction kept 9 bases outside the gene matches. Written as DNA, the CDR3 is TGTGCCAGCAGCTTAGTCGGAGACAGGGAATGCACCTTC. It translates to CASSLVGDRECTF.